The source of this T cell receptor beta chain is a study of blood T cell repertoires in COVID-19. Study-level information: Sites across the United States, Italy and Spain contributed samples from acute and convalescent COVID-19.

Clones were sequenced by immunoSEQ multiplex PCR, and TCRdb holds only the in-frame ones, with some missing. Among over 60,000 clones listed, approximately 78% were seen once. The receptor was derived from a human donor in a cohort sampled during active COVID-19. Sequences were obtained from peripheral blood.

The CDR3 DNA sequence: TGTGCCAGCAGCCCCGTCAGGGGCCTAACTAACTATGGCTACACCTTC. Its protein is CASSPVRGLTNYGYTF. The chain couples TRBV7-3 to TRBJ1-2, with D possibly TRBD1 on 6 matching bases. The germline V and J ends were trimmed by 5 bases and 0 bases, with 16 bases remaining between them. CDR3 size: 16 residues. Germline V gene data show CDR1 as SGHTA and CDR2 as FQGTGA.